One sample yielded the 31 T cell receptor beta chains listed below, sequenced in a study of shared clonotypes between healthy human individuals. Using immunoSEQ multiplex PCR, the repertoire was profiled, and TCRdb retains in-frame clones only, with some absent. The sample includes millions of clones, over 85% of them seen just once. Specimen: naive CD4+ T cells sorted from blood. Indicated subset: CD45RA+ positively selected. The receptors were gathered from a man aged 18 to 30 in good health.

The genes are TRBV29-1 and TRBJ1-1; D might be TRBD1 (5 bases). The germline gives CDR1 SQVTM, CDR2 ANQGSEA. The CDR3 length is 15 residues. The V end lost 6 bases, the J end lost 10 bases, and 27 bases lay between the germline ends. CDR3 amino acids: CSVGGINGTVLGAFF. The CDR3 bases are TGCAGCGTCGGGGGTATAAACGGGACGGTGTTAGGAGCTTTCTTT.

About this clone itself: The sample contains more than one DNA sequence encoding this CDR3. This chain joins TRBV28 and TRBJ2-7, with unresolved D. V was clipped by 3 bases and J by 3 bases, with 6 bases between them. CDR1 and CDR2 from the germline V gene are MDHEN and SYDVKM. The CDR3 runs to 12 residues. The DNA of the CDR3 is TGTGCCAGCAGTTTGCGGAGCTACGAGCAGTACTTC. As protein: CASSLRSYEQYF.

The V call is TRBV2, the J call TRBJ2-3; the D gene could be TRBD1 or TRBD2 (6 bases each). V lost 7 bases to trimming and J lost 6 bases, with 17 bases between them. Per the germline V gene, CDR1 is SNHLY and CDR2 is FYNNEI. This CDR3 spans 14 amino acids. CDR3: CASKEGEPPDTQYF. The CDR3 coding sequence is TGTGCCAGCAAGGAGGGGGAGCCCCCCGATACGCAGTATTTT. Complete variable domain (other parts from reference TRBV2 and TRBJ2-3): EPEVTQTPSHQVTQMGQEVILRCVPISNHLYFYWYRQILGQKVEFLVSFYNNEISEKSEIFDDQFSVERPDGSNFTLKIRSTKLEDSAMYFCASKEGEPPDTQYFGPGTRLTVL.

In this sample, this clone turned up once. The CDR3 DNA reads as TGTGCCAGCAGTAACCCGGGCCGAAATGAAAAACTGTTTTTT. Its translation: CASSNPGRNEKLFF. The chain couples TRBV28 to TRBJ1-4; D not certain. This CDR3 is built from 14 residues. V was pared by 5 bases and J by 5 bases, with 12 bases between. Germline V gene sequence: CDR1 MDHEN, CDR2 SYDVKM. Full variable domain (missing parts from reference TRBV28 and TRBJ1-4): DVKVTQSSRYLVKRTGEKVFLECVQDMDHENMFWYRQDPGLGLRLIYFSYDVKMKEKGDIPEGYSVSREKKERFSLILESASTNQTSMYLCASSNPGRNEKLFFGSGTQLSVL.

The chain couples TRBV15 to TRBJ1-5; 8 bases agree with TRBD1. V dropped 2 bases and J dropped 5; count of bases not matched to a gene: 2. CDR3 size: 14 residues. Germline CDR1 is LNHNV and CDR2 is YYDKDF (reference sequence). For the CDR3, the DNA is TGTGCCACCAGCAGATTGGACAGGGATCAGCCCCAGCATTTT. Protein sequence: CATSRLDRDQPQHF.

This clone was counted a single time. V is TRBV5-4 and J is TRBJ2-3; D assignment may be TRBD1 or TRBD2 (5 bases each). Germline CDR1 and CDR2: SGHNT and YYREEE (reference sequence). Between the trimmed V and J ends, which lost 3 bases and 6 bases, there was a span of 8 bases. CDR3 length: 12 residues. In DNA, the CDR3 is TGTGCCAGCAGCTGGGGGTTGGATACGCAGTATTTT. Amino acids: CASSWGLDTQYF.

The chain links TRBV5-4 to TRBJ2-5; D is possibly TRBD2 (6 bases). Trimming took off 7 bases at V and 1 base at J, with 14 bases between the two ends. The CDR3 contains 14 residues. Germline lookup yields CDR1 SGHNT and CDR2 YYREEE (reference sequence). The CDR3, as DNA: TGTGCCAGCTCCCGCGGGACGTCCCAAGAGACCCAGTACTTC. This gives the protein CASSRGTSQETQYF.

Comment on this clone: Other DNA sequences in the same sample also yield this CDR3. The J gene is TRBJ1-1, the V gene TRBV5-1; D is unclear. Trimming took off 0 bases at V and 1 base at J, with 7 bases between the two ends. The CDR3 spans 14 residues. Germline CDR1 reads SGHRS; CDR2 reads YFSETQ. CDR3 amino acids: CASSLDGRNTEAFF. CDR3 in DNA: TGCGCCAGCAGCTTGGATGGGAGGAACACTGAAGCTTTCTTT.

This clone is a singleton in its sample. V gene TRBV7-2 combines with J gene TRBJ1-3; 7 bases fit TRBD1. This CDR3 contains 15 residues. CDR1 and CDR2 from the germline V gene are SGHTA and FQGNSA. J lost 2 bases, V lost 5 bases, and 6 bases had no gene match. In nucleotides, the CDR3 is TGTGCCAGCAGCCCCCAGGGGGTTCCTGGAAACACCATATATTTT. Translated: CASSPQGVPGNTIYF. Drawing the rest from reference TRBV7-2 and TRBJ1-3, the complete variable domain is GAGVSQSPSNKVTEKGKDVELRCDPISGHTALYWYRQSLGQGLEFLIYFQGNSAPDKSGLPSDRFSAERTGGSVSTLTIQRTQQEDSAVYLCASSPQGVPGNTIYFGEGSWLTVV.

DNA for the CDR3: TGTGCCATCAGTGAGCCTAAACTTGACAGGGCGAAGGAGACCCAGTACTTC. Translation gives CAISEPKLDRAKETQYF. This chain uses TRBV10-3 with TRBJ2-5; 7 bases are a match to TRBD1. V trimming: 2 bases; J trimming: 5 bases; junction bases outside the gene matches: 14. CDR1 is ENHRY, CDR2 SYGVKD, per germline. The CDR3 contains 17 residues.

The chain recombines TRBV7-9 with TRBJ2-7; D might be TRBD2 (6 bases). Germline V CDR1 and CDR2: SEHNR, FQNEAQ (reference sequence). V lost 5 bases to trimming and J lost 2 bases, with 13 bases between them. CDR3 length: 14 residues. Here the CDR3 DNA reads TGTGCCAGCAGCGCCGGGACTGCAACCTACGAGCAGTACTTC. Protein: CASSAGTATYEQYF.

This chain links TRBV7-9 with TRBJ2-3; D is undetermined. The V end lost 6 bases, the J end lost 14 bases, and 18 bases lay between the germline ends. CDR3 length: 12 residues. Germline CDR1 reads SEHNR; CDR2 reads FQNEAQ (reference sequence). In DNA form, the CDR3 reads TGTGCCAGCAGTTCCCAGCGCGGTCCCGGGTATTTT. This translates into CASSSQRGPGYF.

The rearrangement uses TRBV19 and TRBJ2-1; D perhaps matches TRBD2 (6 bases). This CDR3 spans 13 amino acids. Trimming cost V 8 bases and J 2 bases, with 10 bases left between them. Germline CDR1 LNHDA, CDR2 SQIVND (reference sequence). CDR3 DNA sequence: TGTGCCAGTGCACCTAGCGCCTACAATGAGCAGTTCTTC. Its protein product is CASAPSAYNEQFF.

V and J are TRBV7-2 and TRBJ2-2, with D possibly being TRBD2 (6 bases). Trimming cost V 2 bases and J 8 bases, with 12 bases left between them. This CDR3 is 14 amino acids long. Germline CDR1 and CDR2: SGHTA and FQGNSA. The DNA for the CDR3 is TGTGCCAGCAGCTTATTCGGGGGATATGGGGAGCTGTTTTTT. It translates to CASSLFGGYGELFF.

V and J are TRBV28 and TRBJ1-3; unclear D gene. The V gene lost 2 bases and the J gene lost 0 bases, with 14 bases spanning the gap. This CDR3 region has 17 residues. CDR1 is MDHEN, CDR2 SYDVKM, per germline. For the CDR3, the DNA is TGTGCCAGCAGTTTAGACCCAGTGGGGTTCTCTGGAAACACCATATATTTT. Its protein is CASSLDPVGFSGNTIYF. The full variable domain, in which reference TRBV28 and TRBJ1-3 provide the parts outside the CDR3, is DVKVTQSSRYLVKRTGEKVFLECVQDMDHENMFWYRQDPGLGLRLIYFSYDVKMKEKGDIPEGYSVSREKKERFSLILESASTNQTSMYLCASSLDPVGFSGNTIYFGEGSWLTVV.

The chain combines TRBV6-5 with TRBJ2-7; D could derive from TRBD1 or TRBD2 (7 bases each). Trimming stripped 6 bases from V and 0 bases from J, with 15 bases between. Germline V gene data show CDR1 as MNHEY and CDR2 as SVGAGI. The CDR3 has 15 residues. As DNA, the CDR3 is TGTGCCAGCAGCCAGGGGGGGCCATCCTCCTACGAGCAGTACTTC. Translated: CASSQGGPSSYEQYF.

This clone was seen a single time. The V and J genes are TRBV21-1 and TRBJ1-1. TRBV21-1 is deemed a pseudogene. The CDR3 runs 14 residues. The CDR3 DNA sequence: TGTGCCAGCAGCTTCCGAGAGGGGGGCACTGAAGCTTTCTTT. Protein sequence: CASSFREGGTEAFF.

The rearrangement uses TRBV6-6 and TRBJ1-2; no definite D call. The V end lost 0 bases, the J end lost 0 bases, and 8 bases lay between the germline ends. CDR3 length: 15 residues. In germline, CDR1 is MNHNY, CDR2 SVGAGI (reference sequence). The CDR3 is CASSYSGTTNYGYTF. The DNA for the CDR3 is TGTGCCAGCAGTTACTCTGGCACTACTAACTATGGCTACACCTTC.

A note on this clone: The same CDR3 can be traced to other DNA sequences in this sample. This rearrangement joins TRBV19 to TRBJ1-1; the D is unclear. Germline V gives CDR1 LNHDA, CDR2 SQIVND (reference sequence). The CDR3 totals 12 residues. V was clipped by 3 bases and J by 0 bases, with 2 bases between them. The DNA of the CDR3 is TGTGCCAGTAGTATCCTGAACACTGAAGCTTTCTTT. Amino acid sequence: CASSILNTEAFF.

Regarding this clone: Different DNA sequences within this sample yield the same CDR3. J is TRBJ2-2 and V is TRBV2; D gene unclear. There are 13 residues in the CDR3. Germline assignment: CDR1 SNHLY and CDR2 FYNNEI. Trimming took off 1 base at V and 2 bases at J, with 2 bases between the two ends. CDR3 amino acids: CASSEVNTGELFF. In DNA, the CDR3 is TGTGCCAGCAGTGAAGTAAACACCGGGGAGCTGTTTTTT.

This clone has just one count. The chain's CDR3 is CAWSISTNEKLFF. The CDR3 DNA reads as TGTGCCTGGAGCATCTCAACTAATGAAAAACTGTTTTTT. The V call is TRBV30, the J call TRBJ1-4, with no clear D. The CDR3 totals 13 residues. Germline V CDR1 and CDR2: GTSNPN, SVGIG (reference sequence). With 3 bases removed from V and 0 bases from J, the gap between germline ends came to 5 bases.

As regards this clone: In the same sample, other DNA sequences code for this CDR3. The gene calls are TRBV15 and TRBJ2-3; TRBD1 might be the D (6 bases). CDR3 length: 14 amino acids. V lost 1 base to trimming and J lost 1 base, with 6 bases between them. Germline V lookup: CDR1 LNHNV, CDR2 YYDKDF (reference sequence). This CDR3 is CATSRGQGTDTQYF. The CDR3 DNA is TGTGCCACCAGCAGAGGACAGGGCACAGATACGCAGTATTTT.

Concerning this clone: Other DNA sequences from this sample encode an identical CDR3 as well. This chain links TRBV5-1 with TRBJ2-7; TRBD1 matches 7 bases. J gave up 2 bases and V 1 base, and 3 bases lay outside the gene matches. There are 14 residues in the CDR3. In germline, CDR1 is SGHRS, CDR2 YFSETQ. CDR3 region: CASSLTGVTYEQYF. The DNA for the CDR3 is TGCGCCAGCAGCTTGACAGGGGTGACCTACGAGCAGTACTTC.

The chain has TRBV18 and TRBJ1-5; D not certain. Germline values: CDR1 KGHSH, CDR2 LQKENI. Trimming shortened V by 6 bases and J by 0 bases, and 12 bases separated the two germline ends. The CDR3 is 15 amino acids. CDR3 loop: CASSWTDGSNQPQHF. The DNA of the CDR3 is TGTGCCAGCTCCTGGACCGACGGTAGCAATCAGCCCCAGCATTTT. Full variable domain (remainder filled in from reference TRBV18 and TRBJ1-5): NAGVMQNPRHLVRRRGQEARLRCSPMKGHSHVYWYRQLPEEGLKFMVYLQKENIIDESGMPKERFSAEFPKEGPSILRIQQVVRGDSAAYFCASSWTDGSNQPQHFGDGTRLSIL.

This CDR3 reads CAWDTNEKLFF. CDR3 in DNA: TGTGCCTGGGACACTAATGAAAAACTGTTTTTT. The chain recombines TRBV30 with TRBJ1-4; D call uncertain. V was cut by 5 bases and J by 2 bases, with 3 bases left in between. This CDR3 region has 11 residues. Germline CDR1 reads GTSNPN; CDR2 reads SVGIG (reference sequence).

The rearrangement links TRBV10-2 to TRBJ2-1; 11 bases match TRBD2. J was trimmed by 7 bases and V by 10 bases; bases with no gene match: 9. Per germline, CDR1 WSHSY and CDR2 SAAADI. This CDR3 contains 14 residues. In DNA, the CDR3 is TGCGCCACGAAAACTAGCGGGAGTTGGAATGAGCAGTTCTTC. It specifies CATKTSGSWNEQFF.

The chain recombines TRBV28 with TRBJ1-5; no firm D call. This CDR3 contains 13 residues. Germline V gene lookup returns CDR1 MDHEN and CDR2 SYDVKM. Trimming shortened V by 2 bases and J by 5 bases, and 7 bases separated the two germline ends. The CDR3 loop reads CASSLGSYQPQHF. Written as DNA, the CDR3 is TGTGCCAGCAGTTTAGGCAGTTATCAGCCCCAGCATTTT.

The CDR3, as DNA: TGTGCCAGCTCACCAGGGGGCGCAACTGGAAACACCATATATTTT. This encodes CASSPGGATGNTIYF. This rearrangement joins TRBV18 to TRBJ1-3, with a weak D call TRBD1 (6 bases). Between the trimmed V and J ends, which lost 2 bases and 2 bases, there was a span of 10 bases. There are 15 residues in the CDR3. Germline CDR1 is KGHSH and CDR2 is LQKENI. Combining the CDR3 with reference TRBV18 and TRBJ1-3 gives the whole variable domain NAGVMQNPRHLVRRRGQEARLRCSPMKGHSHVYWYRQLPEEGLKFMVYLQKENIIDESGMPKERFSAEFPKEGPSILRIQQVVRGDSAAYFCASSPGGATGNTIYFGEGSWLTVV.

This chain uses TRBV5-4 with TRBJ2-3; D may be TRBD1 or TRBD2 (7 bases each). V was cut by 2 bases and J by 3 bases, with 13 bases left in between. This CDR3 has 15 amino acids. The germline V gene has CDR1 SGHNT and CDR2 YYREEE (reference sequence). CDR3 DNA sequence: TGTGCCAGCAGCTTCCAGGGGGGAGGGACAGATACGCAGTATTTT. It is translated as CASSFQGGGTDTQYF.

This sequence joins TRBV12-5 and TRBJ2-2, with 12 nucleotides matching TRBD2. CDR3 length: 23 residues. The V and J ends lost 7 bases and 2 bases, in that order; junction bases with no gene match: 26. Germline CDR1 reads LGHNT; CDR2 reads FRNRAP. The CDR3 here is CASARTPSPGLAGGRRNTGELFF. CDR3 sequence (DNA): TGTGCTAGTGCCCGAACCCCATCCCCGGGACTAGCGGGCGGGCGCCGTAACACCGGGGAGCTGTTTTTT.

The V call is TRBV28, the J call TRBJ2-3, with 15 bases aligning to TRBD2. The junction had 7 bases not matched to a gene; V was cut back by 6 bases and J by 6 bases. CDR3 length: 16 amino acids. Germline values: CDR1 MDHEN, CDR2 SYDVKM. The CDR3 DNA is TGTGCCAGCAGCTCCGGGACTAGCGGGGGGTTGGATACGCAGTATTTT. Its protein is CASSSGTSGGLDTQYF. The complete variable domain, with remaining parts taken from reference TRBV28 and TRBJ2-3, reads DVKVTQSSRYLVKRTGEKVFLECVQDMDHENMFWYRQDPGLGLRLIYFSYDVKMKEKGDIPEGYSVSREKKERFSLILESASTNQTSMYLCASSSGTSGGLDTQYFGPGTRLTVL.